The text below deals with one T cell receptor beta chain. Antigen unknown. V was trimmed by 5 bases and J by 6 bases, leaving 17 bases between them. This CDR3 spans 14 amino acids. In germline, CDR1 is PRHDT, CDR2 FYEKMQ (reference sequence). Assay used: immunoSEQ multiplex PCR; TCRdb lists only in-frame clones, some missing. The sample contains about 20,000 clones, more than 75% of which appear only once. This sample was included in a study of PD-1 blockade in classical Hodgkin lymphoma. Time point indicated: cycle 4 day 1 (C4D1), after 6 weeks of nivolumab. Each patient relapsed following autologous stem cell transplantation, and prior brentuximab vedotin exposure differed. Thawed PBMCs were the source of CD8+ T cells, obtained through magnetic negative selection. The study's findings and limits: Patients with a complete response exhibited baseline diversity comparable to newly diagnosed patients. Some patients began nivolumab under 1 year after ASCT. These patients were excluded from later analyses.

The V call is TRBV13, the J call TRBJ2-7, with TRBD1 as a possible D gene (6 bases). The receptor was isolated from a human donor with classical Hodgkin lymphoma. Sequenced here: CD8+ T cells from blood, sampled before the fourth cycle of nivolumab. For the CDR3, the DNA is TGTGCCAGCAGCCTCAGGGGCGAGAGAGGCGAGCAGTACTTC. As protein: CASSLRGERGEQYF.